This TCR beta chain emerged from a study of cytomegalovirus exposure and HLA in healthy donors. Study findings and constraints: Sequencing depth across donors, presence/absence analyses assumed, was roughly uniform. While the bulk of TCR sequences proved rare, some public TCRs turned up in many donors. Segments of the TCR beta V type were, in most cases, productive about 90% or about 30% of the time in an earlier analysis. Later analysis identified around 15,000 TCR beta sequences associated with HLA alleles, using a false discovery rate threshold of 0.05.

Remarks on this clone: Its matching antigen is unknown.

PCR employed 60 Vbeta and 13 Jbeta primers. Clones were read by immunoSEQ multiplex PCR, and TCRdb kept only the in-frame ones, dropping some. The repertoire holds some 200,000 clones, with 60% to 85% as singletons. Germline V lookup: CDR1 MGHRA, CDR2 YSYEKL. Germline trimming cut 6 bases from V and 2 bases from J; bases unmatched to any gene: 5. The CDR3 length is 14 residues. The specimen was PBMCs. The TCR originated in a girl between 5 and 17 years old in good health and CMV-seropositive. The gene calls are TRBV4-1 and TRBJ2-7, with 9 bases lining up with TRBD1. CDR3 residues: CASRPGQGAYEQYF. The CDR3 bases are TGCGCCAGCAGGCCGGGACAGGGAGCCTACGAGCAGTACTTC.